The 5 T cell receptor beta chains reported below all come from one sample, sequenced in a study of early T cells in non-severe SARS-CoV-2 infection. One entry per CDR3 protein, called by TCRdb with MiXCR from the 5' RACE reads. The sample lists about 55,000 distinct CDR3 sequences, around 12% occurring once. The sequenced material came from whole blood. Receptor source: an adult who was a healthcare worker with PCR-confirmed SARS-CoV-2 infection or an uninfected control (not recorded which).

J is TRBJ2-3 and V is TRBV6-1, with unresolved D. The CDR3 totals 15 residues. The germline gives CDR1 MNHNS, CDR2 SASEGT. The V and J ends lost 7 bases and 1 base respectively, with 15 bases between them. CDR3 region: CASIRADSGTDTQYF. The CDR3 region has the DNA TGTGCCAGCATCCGGGCCGATTCAGGCACAGATACGCAGTATTTT.

The chain carries TRBV27 and TRBJ2-3, with no clear D. V shed 7 bases and J shed 6 bases, with 14 bases lying between them. There are 13 residues in the CDR3. Per germline, CDR1 MNHEY and CDR2 SMNVEV (reference sequence). CDR3 sequence (DNA): TGTGCCAGCACCCTCCAGGAAGGCGATACGCAGTATTTT. It specifies CASTLQEGDTQYF.

This clonotype was observed many times. This chain connects TRBV29-1 to TRBJ1-1, with D perhaps matching TRBD1 (5 bases). In germline, CDR1 is SQVTM, CDR2 ANQGSEA. The CDR3 is 15 amino acids. With 6 bases removed from V and 0 bases from J, the gap between germline ends came to 17 bases. This chain's CDR3 is CSVAPGWGMNTEAFF. CDR3 DNA: TGCAGCGTCGCCCCCGGCTGGGGGATGAACACTGAAGCTTTCTTT.

This clonotype was counted at least ten times. The chain links TRBV28 to TRBJ2-5, with TRBD2 matching 11 bases. Losses at the gene ends were 6 bases for V and 1 base for J; bases not matched to a gene: 13. The CDR3 loop spans 18 amino acids. Per germline, CDR1 MDHEN and CDR2 SYDVKM. The CDR3 DNA is TGTGCCAGCAGCAGGGGGCGGTACGGGACTAGCGGCCAAGAGACCCAGTACTTC. It encodes CASSRGRYGTSGQETQYF.

This clonotype was seen only a few times. V gene TRBV5-1 combines with J gene TRBJ1-6; no definite D call. The CDR3 spans 12 residues. Germline V CDR1 and CDR2: SGHRS, YFSETQ. Trimming took off 1 base at V and 7 bases at J, with 3 bases between the two ends. The CDR3 sequence: CASSLQNSPLHF. The CDR3, as DNA: TGCGCCAGCAGCTTGCAAAATTCACCCCTCCACTTT.